Ten or more counts support the clone carrying this T cell receptor (beta chain). Antigen unknown. This entry comes from a study of regulatory T cells in long-lasting Graves disease. Whole-study context: Graves' patients with a new diagnosis had received antithyroid drugs under 3 months.

As to time point: newly diagnosed GD, antithyroid drugs for less than 3 months. PBMC RNA was the source of the TCR library. Study results and limitations: Persistent cases favored TRBV28, TRBJ1-2 and TRBJ2-5.

Trimming removed 1 base at V and 7 bases at J, with 5 bases between. Germline V lookup: CDR1 LGHNT, CDR2 FRNRAP. The CDR3 has 12 amino acids. Sequencing libraries for TCR beta were prepared with iRepertoire HTBI primers and Arm-PCR of CDR3 regions. TCRdb redid the calling of the multiplex PCR reads with MiXCR, one entry per CDR3 protein. The sample lists a few hundred thousand distinct CDR3 sequences, around 17% occurring once. Another study also made use of these data, one on T cells in Graves' hyperthyroidism and ophthalmopathy. That source reports: Clinical symptoms, serum thyroxine and TRAb, thyroid ultrasound and orbital computed tomography were used for the diagnoses. RT-PCR in the first round (using the HTBI primer set) targeted the TCR CDR3.

The source of this sequence is a man aged 40-49 years with Graves disease. Specimen: peripheral blood mononuclear cells (PBMCs), collected at new diagnosis, from a patient treated with antithyroid drugs. The chain recombines TRBV12-5 with TRBJ2-1; D is unclear. Written as DNA, the CDR3 is TGTGCTAGTGGTTTGGGAGCTAATGAGCAGTTCTTC. Its protein is CASGLGANEQFF.